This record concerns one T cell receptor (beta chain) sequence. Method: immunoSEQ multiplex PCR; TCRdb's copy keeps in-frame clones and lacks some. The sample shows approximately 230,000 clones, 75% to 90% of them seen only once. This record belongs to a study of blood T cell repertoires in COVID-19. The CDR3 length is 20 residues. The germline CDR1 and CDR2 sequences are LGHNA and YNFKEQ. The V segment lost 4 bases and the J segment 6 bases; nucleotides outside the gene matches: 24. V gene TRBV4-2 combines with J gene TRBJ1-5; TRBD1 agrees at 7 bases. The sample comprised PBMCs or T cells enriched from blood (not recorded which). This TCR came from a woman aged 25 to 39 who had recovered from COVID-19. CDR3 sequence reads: CASSLMPAAKVGGWSQPQHF. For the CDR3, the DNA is TGTGCCAGCAGCCTGATGCCAGCAGCCAAGGTAGGGGGCTGGAGTCAGCCCCAGCATTTT.